One and the same sample provided the 14 T cell receptor beta chains below, sequenced in a study of T cell responses to AZD1222 COVID-19 vaccine. Clones were sequenced by immunoSEQ multiplex PCR, and TCRdb holds only the in-frame ones, with some missing. The data contain some 110,000 clones, roughly 90% of them singletons. Material: peripheral blood, obtained on day 0 of AZD1222 vaccination. These receptors were obtained from an adult in good health.

The rearrangement joins TRBV2 to TRBJ1-6, with 8 bases aligning to TRBD1. The V segment lost 6 bases and the J segment 11 bases; nucleotides outside the gene matches: 15. The CDR3 extends over 16 amino acids. The germline gives CDR1 SNHLY, CDR2 FYNNEI. CDR3: CASRTGGGQGGAPLHF. CDR3 bases: TGTGCCAGCAGAACGGGTGGAGGACAGGGTGGTGCACCCCTCCACTTT. The full variable domain, its missing parts supplied by reference TRBV2 and TRBJ1-6, is EPEVTQTPSHQVTQMGQEVILRCVPISNHLYFYWYRQILGQKVEFLVSFYNNEISEKSEIFDDQFSVERPDGSNFTLKIRSTKLEDSAMYFCASRTGGGQGGAPLHFGNGTRLTVT.

The chain combines TRBV3-1 (or the pseudogene TRBV3-2) with TRBJ2-3; D not resolved. This CDR3 contains 13 residues. Germline CDR1 and CDR2: LGHDT and YNNKEL (reference sequence). Trimming took 1 base from V and 1 from J, leaving 3 bases between them. CDR3 coding DNA: TGTGCCAGCAGCCAAGTACGCACAGATACGCAGTATTTT. As protein: CASSQVRTDTQYF.

This clone was seen once. This chain links TRBV28 with TRBJ2-7; tentatively, D is TRBD1 or TRBD2 (5 bases each). The CDR3 spans 14 residues. Germline values: CDR1 MDHEN, CDR2 SYDVKM. V lost 3 bases and J 4 bases, leaving 13 bases between the germline ends. The CDR3: CASSFGTEPYEQYF. The CDR3 coding sequence is TGTGCCAGCAGTTTTGGGACCGAACCTTACGAGCAGTACTTC. The full variable domain, in which reference TRBV28 and TRBJ2-7 provide the parts outside the CDR3, is DVKVTQSSRYLVKRTGEKVFLECVQDMDHENMFWYRQDPGLGLRLIYFSYDVKMKEKGDIPEGYSVSREKKERFSLILESASTNQTSMYLCASSFGTEPYEQYFGPGTRLTVT.

This clone was seen more than once but under ten times. The J gene is TRBJ2-1, the V gene TRBV2; 8 bases map to TRBD2. Germline trimming cut 7 bases from V and 6 bases from J; bases unmatched to any gene: 8. The CDR3 runs 14 residues. Germline V gives CDR1 SNHLY, CDR2 FYNNEI. The chain's CDR3 is CASKREKEGNEQFF. CDR3 bases: TGTGCCAGCAAGCGGGAGAAGGAAGGCAATGAGCAGTTCTTC.

This chain links TRBV3-1 (or the pseudogene TRBV3-2) with TRBJ2-3; D gene unclear. With 2 bases removed from V and 3 bases from J, the gap between germline ends came to 0 bases. This CDR3 has 11 residues. Germline values: CDR1 LGHDT, CDR2 YNNKEL (reference sequence). The CDR3 here is CASSQTDTQYF. Here the CDR3 DNA reads TGTGCCAGCAGCCAAACAGATACGCAGTATTTT.

Notes on this clone: Its ends do not fully match the called genes, so a read error is possible. This chain uses TRBV7-3 with TRBJ1-1; perhaps TRBD1 as D (6 bases). The CDR3 loop spans 13 amino acids. Per germline, CDR1 SGHTA and CDR2 FQGTGA. The CDR3 DNA follows: TGTGCCAGCAGCCTAACAGGGTTCACCGAAGCTTTCTTT. It specifies CASSLTGFTEAFF.

CDR3 loop: CASSPLGSNSPLHF. For the CDR3, the DNA is TGTGCCAGCAGCCCTTTGGGGTCTAATTCACCCCTCCACTTT. The chain combines TRBV7-8 with TRBJ1-6; the D is unclear. Looked up from germline, CDR1 is SGHVS and CDR2 is FQNEAQ. V was shortened by 5 bases and J by 6 bases, with 11 bases between the two germline ends. The CDR3 extends over 14 amino acids.

CDR3 residues: CASSLALVAITDTQYF. In nucleotides, the CDR3 is TGTGCCAGCAGCTTAGCGCTGGTGGCGATCACAGATACGCAGTATTTT. V is TRBV7-2 and J is TRBJ2-3; D remains ambiguous. Germline V gives CDR1 SGHTA, CDR2 FQGNSA. With 0 bases removed from V and 2 bases from J, the gap between germline ends came to 12 bases. The CDR3 spans 16 residues.

J is TRBJ1-2 and V is TRBV28; the D is unclear. Germline assignment: CDR1 MDHEN and CDR2 SYDVKM. The V gene lost 8 bases and the J gene lost 2 bases, with 6 bases spanning the gap. CDR3 size: 11 residues. For the CDR3, the DNA is TGTGCCAGCGCGGGGAACTATGGCTACACCTTC. Protein sequence: CASAGNYGYTF.

The chain couples TRBV24-1 to TRBJ1-5, with unresolved D. Germline CDR1 KGHDR, CDR2 SFDVKD. V was shortened by 9 bases and J by 2 bases, with 10 bases between the two germline ends. This CDR3 spans 13 amino acids. CDR3 region: CATDGGGNQPQHF. Written as DNA, the CDR3 is TGTGCCACCGATGGCGGAGGCAATCAGCCCCAGCATTTT.

In this sample, this clone turned up once. The chain couples TRBV5-1 to TRBJ1-3, with TRBD1 matching 8 bases. The CDR3 contains 15 residues. The germline CDR1 and CDR2 sequences are SGHRS and YFSETQ. J lost 5 bases, V lost 4 bases, and 8 bases had no gene match. CDR3 region: CASSPGTGWRNTIYF. The CDR3 DNA reads as TGCGCCAGCAGCCCGGGGACAGGTTGGAGAAACACCATATATTTT.

V and J are TRBV5-1 and TRBJ2-7; a weak D match, TRBD1 (5 bases). The CDR3 is 15 amino acids. V lost 0 bases to trimming and J lost 0 bases, with 10 bases between them. Germline V gene data show CDR1 as SGHRS and CDR2 as YFSETQ. Here the CDR3 reads CASSLDRTNSYEQYF. CDR3 coding DNA: TGCGCCAGCAGCTTGGACAGGACCAACTCCTACGAGCAGTACTTC. Filled out from reference TRBV5-1 and TRBJ2-7, the complete variable domain reads KAGVTQTPRYLIKTRGQQVTLSCSPISGHRSVSWYQQTPGQGLQFLFEYFSETQRNKGNFPGRFSGRQFSNSRSEMNVSTLELGDSALYLCASSLDRTNSYEQYFGPGTRLTVT.

The rearrangement joins TRBV9 to TRBJ1-5; a possible D gene is TRBD1 (5 bases). In germline, CDR1 is SGDLS, CDR2 YYNGEE. The V end lost 3 bases, the J end lost 4 bases, and 20 bases lay between the germline ends. CDR3 size: 17 residues. Here the CDR3 DNA reads TGTGCCAGCAGCGAAGATGTGCGGGGGGGAGGAAATCAGCCCCAGCATTTT. Amino acid sequence: CASSEDVRGGGNQPQHF.

The V and J genes are TRBV28 and TRBJ1-1; no clear D gene. Trimming took 5 bases from V and 7 from J, leaving 14 bases between them. The CDR3 totals 13 residues. Germline V gene data show CDR1 as MDHEN and CDR2 as SYDVKM. CDR3 protein: CASSRMSTVEAFF. CDR3 bases: TGTGCCAGCAGTAGAATGTCGACCGTTGAAGCTTTCTTT.